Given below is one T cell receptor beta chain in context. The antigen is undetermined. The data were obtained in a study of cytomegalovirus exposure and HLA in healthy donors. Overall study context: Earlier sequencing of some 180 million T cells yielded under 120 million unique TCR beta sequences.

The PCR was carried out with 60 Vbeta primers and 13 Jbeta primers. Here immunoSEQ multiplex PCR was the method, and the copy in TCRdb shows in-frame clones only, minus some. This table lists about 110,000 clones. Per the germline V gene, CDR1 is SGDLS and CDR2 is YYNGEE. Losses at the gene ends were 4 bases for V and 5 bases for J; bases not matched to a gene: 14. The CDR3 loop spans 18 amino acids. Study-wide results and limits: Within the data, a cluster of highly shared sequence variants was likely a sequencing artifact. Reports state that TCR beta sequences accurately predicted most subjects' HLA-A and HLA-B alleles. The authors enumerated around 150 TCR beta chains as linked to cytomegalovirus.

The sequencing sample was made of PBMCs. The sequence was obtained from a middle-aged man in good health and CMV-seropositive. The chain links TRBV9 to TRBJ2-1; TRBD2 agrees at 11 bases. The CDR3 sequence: CASSKQGSPGLADNEQFF. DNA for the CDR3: TGTGCCAGCAGCAAACAGGGTTCCCCGGGACTAGCGGACAATGAGCAGTTCTTC.